The 13 T cell receptor beta chains below come from one sample, sequenced in a study of cytomegalovirus exposure and HLA in healthy donors. Here immunoSEQ multiplex PCR was the method, and the copy in TCRdb shows in-frame clones only, minus some. Of about 160,000 clones in the sample, approximately 96% were seen once. Sequenced material: PBMCs. The receptors derive from a woman under 30 in good health and CMV-seronegative.

In this sample, this clone turned up once. The chain recombines TRBV30 with TRBJ1-1, with D possibly being TRBD1 (6 bases). The ends were cut back, 2 bases at V and 9 bases at J, with 13 bases in the middle. The CDR3 loop spans 12 amino acids. Per germline, CDR1 GTSNPN and CDR2 SVGIG (reference sequence). DNA for the CDR3: TGTGCCTGGAGTTCAACCGGGACAAAAGCTTTCTTT. It encodes CAWSSTGTKAFF.

The chain carries TRBV7-2 and TRBJ1-1; tentative D call: TRBD1 (6 bases). Germline CDR1 and CDR2: SGHTA and FQGNSA. Trimming pared 5 bases from V and 8 bases from J, leaving 24 bases between. This CDR3 is built from 16 residues. DNA for the CDR3: TGTGCCAGCAGCCTATCTAACCTTGGACAGTTACACGAAGCTTTCTTT. It encodes CASSLSNLGQLHEAFF.

DNA of the CDR3: TGTGCCAGCAGCGGTAAGGGCGGGGGCCGGGATGAGCAGTTCTTC. The encoded protein is CASSGKGGGRDEQFF. This rearrangement joins TRBV9 to TRBJ2-1, with a tentative D call TRBD2 (7 bases). The CDR3 covers 15 residues. V gave up 3 bases and J gave up 8 bases, with 18 bases separating them. Germline V gene sequence: CDR1 SGDLS, CDR2 YYNGEE.

V usage is TRBV5-1 and J usage is TRBJ2-7; weak D call: TRBD2 (6 bases). CDR3 length equals 15 residues. The germline gives CDR1 SGHRS, CDR2 YFSETQ. Between the trimmed V and J ends, which lost 0 bases and 5 bases, there was a span of 15 bases. CDR3 nucleotides: TGCGCCAGCAGCTTGGGAACGGGGGTTGGCCACGAGCAGTACTTC. Amino acids: CASSLGTGVGHEQYF. Full variable domain (rest looked up from reference TRBV5-1 and TRBJ2-7): KAGVTQTPRYLIKTRGQQVTLSCSPISGHRSVSWYQQTPGQGLQFLFEYFSETQRNKGNFPGRFSGRQFSNSRSEMNVSTLELGDSALYLCASSLGTGVGHEQYFGPGTRLTVT.

Worth noting for this clone: Distinct nucleotide sequences in the sample also encode this CDR3. CDR3 region: CASSLGGGEKLFF. CDR3 nucleotide sequence: TGCGCCAGCAGCTTGGGGGGAGGCGAAAAACTGTTTTTT. The chain employs TRBV5-1 and TRBJ1-4; D remains ambiguous. V lost 0 bases and J 8 bases, leaving 8 bases between the germline ends. Germline CDR1 and CDR2: SGHRS and YFSETQ. CDR3 length: 13 amino acids.

This chain joins TRBV5-1 and TRBJ2-1, with TRBD1 as a possible D gene (6 bases). This CDR3 has 16 residues. The germline CDR1 and CDR2 sequences are SGHRS and YFSETQ. The V gene lost 1 base and the J gene lost 0 bases, with 11 bases spanning the gap. The CDR3 reads CASSLTTGSSYNEQFF. In nucleotides, the CDR3 is TGCGCCAGCAGCTTGACCACAGGGTCCTCCTACAATGAGCAGTTCTTC.

In DNA form, the CDR3 reads TGTGCCAGCAGCCCTTCTGCCAGTACAGTTTCTAACTATGGCTACACCTTC. Encoded protein: CASSPSASTVSNYGYTF. The J gene is TRBJ1-2, the V gene TRBV7-2; D is ambiguous. CDR1 is SGHTA and CDR2 is FQGNSA in the germline V gene. Trimming took off 5 bases at V and 0 bases at J, with 19 bases between the two ends. This CDR3 is built from 17 residues.

The V and J genes are TRBV27 and TRBJ2-7, with D perhaps TRBD2 (5 bases). Germline loops: CDR1 MNHEY, CDR2 SMNVEV (reference sequence). The CDR3 runs to 14 residues. Trimming left V 5 bases short and J 6 bases short, with 17 bases between. DNA for the CDR3: TGTGCCAGCAGTCCACTGACGGGTGCGGGCGAGCAGTACTTC. Protein: CASSPLTGAGEQYF.

This rearrangement joins TRBV9 to TRBJ1-1, with 10 nucleotides matching TRBD1. J gave up 3 bases and V 4 bases, and 6 bases lay outside the gene matches. Looked up from germline, CDR1 is SGDLS and CDR2 is YYNGEE. The CDR3 consists of 15 residues. The CDR3 DNA sequence: TGTGCCAGCAGCCCCCGGGACAGGGGACACACTGAAGCTTTCTTT. Translated, it gives CASSPRDRGHTEAFF.

J is TRBJ2-1 and V is TRBV4-3; 7 bases are shared with TRBD2. Germline CDR1 reads LGHNA; CDR2 reads YSLEER. This CDR3 has 15 amino acids. V gave up 0 bases and J gave up 6 bases; unmatched junction bases: 5. CDR3 amino acids: CASSQEWTSPNEQFF. The DNA for the CDR3 is TGCGCCAGCAGCCAAGAGTGGACTAGTCCCAATGAGCAGTTCTTC.

The chain links TRBV27 to TRBJ1-4; TRBD1 matches 8 bases. With 5 bases clipped from V and 8 bases from J, the junction kept 10 bases outside the gene matches. This CDR3 is built from 15 residues. Germline V CDR1 and CDR2: MNHEY, SMNVEV (reference sequence). CDR3 sequence (DNA): TGTGCCAGCAGTCCCCGGACAGGGTTTAGGGAAAAACTGTTTTTT. Translated, it gives CASSPRTGFREKLFF.

The rearrangement uses TRBV7-8 and TRBJ2-2; D ambiguous. The CDR3 extends over 15 amino acids. Trimming removed 0 bases at V and 2 bases at J, with 7 bases between. The germline gives CDR1 SGHVS, CDR2 FQNEAQ. The CDR3 spells CASSLATFNTGELFF. The CDR3 DNA follows: TGTGCCAGCAGCTTAGCGACTTTTAACACCGGGGAGCTGTTTTTT.

The rearrangement links TRBV15 to TRBJ1-2; TRBD1 agrees at 8 bases. This CDR3 has 13 residues. Germline CDR1 is LNHNV and CDR2 is YYDKDF (reference sequence). Losses at the gene ends were 5 bases for V and 10 bases for J; bases not matched to a gene: 9. The CDR3: CATSRRGTGVYTF. CDR3 sequence (DNA): TGTGCCACCAGCCGCCGCGGGACAGGAGTCTACACCTTC.